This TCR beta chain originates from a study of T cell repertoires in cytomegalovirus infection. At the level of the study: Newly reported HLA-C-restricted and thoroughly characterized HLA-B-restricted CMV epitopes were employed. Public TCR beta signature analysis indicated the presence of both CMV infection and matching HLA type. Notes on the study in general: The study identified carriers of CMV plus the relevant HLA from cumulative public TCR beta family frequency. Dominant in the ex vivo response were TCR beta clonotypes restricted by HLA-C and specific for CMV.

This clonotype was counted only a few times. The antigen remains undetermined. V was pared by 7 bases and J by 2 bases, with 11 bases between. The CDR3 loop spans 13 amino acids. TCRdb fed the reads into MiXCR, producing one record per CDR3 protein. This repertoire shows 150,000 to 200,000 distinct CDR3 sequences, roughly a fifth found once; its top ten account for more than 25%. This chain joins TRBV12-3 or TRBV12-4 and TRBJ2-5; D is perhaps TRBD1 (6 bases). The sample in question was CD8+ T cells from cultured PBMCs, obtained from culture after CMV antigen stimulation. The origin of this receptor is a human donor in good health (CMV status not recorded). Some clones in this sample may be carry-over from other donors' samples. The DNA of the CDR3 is TGTGCCAGCACCTACAGGGAACAAGAGACCCAGTACTTC. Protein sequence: CASTYREQETQYF.